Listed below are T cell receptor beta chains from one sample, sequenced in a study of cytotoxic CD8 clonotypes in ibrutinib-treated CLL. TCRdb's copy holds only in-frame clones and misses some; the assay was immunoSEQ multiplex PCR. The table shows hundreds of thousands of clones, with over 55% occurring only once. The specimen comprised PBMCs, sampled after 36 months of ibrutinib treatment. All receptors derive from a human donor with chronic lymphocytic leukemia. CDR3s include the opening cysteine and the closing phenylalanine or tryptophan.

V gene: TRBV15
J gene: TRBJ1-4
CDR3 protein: CATEVPGISAKLFF

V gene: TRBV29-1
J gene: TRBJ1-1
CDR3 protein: CSVTVGPNTEAFF

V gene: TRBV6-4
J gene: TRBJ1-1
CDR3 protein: CASSVTVNTEAFF

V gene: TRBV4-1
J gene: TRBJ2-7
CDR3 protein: CASSQEWAVSTYEQYF

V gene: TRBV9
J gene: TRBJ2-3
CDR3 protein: CASSVVPSGIGDTQYF

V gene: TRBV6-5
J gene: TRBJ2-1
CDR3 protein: CASRDFLVDEQFF

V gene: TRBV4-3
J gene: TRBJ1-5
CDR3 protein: CASSQDRSRTVPEPQHF

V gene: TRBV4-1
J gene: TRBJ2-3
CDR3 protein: CASSQTGGTQYF

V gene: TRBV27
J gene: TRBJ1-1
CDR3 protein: CASSPQRWQNTEAFF

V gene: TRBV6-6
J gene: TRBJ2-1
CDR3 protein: CASSLAGSSYNEQFF

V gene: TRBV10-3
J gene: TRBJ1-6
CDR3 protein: CAISVAIEGTGSLHF

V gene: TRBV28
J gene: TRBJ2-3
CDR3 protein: CASSLYLGGTSTDTQYF

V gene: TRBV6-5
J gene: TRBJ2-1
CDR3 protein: CASSYSRALSYNEQFF

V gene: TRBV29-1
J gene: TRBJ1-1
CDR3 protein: CSVEPNTEAFF

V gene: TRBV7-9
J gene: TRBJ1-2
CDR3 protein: CASTRDSINYGYTF

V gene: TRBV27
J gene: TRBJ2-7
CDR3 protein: CASSFEAGAAYEQYF

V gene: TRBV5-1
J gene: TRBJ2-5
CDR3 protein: CASRPIAGGGETQYF

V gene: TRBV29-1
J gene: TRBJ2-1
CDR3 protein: CSVRTSGMYNEQFF

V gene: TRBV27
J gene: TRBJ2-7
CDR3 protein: CASSTGREQYF

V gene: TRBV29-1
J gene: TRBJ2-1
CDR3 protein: CSVEGMGGRAYNEQFF

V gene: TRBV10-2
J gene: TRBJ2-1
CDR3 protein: CASSGDSYNEQFF

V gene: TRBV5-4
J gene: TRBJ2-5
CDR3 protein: CASSPPHRGPPDQETQYF

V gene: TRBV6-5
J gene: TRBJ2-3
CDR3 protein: CASISGVGDTQYF

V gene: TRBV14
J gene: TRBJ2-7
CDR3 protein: CASSQRDRGLSEQYF

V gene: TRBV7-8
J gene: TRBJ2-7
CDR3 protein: CASSTPGLESYEQYF

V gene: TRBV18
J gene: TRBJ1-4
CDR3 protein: CASSTTATNEKLFF

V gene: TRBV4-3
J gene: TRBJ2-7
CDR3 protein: CASSQDPGDGYEQYF

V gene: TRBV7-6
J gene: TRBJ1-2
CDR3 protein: CASSLELAALDGYTF

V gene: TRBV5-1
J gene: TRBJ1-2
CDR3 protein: CASSLAEGARGYGYTF

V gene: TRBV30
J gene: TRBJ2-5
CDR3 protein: CAWIGETQYF

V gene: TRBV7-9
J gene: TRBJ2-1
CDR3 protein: CASSTPGRLNEQFF

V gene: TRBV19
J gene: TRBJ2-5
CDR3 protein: CARHENRGPKETQYF

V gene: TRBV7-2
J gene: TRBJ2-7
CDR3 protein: CASSLRPLSVYEQYF

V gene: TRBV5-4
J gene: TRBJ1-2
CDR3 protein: CASSLGGGYGYTF

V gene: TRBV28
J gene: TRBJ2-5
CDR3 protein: CASSLEGLGVEETQYF

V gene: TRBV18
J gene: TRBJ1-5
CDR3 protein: CASSPLQGAGQPQHF

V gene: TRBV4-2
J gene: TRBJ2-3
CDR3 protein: CASSQGAGVADTQYF

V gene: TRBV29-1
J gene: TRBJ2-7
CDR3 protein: CSVVVGFYEQYF

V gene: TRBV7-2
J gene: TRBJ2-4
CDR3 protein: CASSLSKRTGIAKNIQYF

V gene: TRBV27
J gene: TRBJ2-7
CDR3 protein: CASSGTGTSYEQYF

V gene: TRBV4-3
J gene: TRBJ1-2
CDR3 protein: CASSQARTEGYTF

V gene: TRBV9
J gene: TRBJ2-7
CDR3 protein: CASSVGPSGGTYEQYF

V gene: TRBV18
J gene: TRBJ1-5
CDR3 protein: CASSPPRGGPQHF

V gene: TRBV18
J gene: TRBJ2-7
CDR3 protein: CASSPVLAATYEQYF

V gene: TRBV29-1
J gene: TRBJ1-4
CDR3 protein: CSVEPGTGVGKLFF

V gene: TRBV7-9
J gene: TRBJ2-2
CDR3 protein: CASSPLAAAVKAGELFF